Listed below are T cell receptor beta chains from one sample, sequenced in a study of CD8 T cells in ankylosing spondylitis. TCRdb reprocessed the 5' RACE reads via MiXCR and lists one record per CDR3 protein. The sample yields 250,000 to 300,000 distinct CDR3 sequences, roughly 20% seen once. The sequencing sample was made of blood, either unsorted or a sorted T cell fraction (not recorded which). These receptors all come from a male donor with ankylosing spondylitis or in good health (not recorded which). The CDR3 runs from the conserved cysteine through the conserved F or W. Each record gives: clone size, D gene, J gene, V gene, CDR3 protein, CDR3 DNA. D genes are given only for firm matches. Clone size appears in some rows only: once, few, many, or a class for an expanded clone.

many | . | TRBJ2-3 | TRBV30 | CAWRPRSDTQYF | TGTGCCTGGAGACCTAGGTCAGATACGCAGTATTTT
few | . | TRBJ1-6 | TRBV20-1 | CSASEYRENSPLHF | TGCAGTGCTAGTGAATACAGGGAGAATTCACCCCTCCACTTT
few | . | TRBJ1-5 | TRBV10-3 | CAISAGVDQPQHF | TGTGCCATCAGTGCGGGGGTCGATCAGCCCCAGCATTTT
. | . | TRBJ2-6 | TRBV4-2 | CASSRVDSGANVLTF | TGTGCCAGCAGCCGGGTTGACTCTGGGGCCAACGTCCTGACTTTC
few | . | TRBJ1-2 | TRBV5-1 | CASSLAAGTNYGYTF | TGCGCCAGCAGCTTGGCGGCAGGGACGAACTATGGCTACACCTTC
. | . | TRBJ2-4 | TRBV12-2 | CASRLSGVKNIQYF | TGTGCAAGTCGCCTCAGCGGAGTTAAAAACATTCAGTACTTC
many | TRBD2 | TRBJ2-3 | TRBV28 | CASSLLLAGLSTDTQYF | TGTGCCAGCAGTTTACTACTAGCGGGTCTTAGCACAGATACGCAGTATTTT
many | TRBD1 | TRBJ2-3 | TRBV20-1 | CSAHGQVVTDTQYF | TGCAGTGCTCATGGACAGGTAGTAACGGATACGCAGTATTTT
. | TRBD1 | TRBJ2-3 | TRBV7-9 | CAGVQGALADTQYF | TGTGCCGGAGTACAGGGGGCTTTGGCAGATACGCAGTATTTT
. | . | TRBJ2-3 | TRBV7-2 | CASSPSFVLDTQYF | TGTGCCAGCAGCCCTAGCTTTGTGTTAGATACGCAGTATTTT
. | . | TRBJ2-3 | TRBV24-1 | CATSDWGGLTDTQYF | TGTGCCACCAGTGATTGGGGGGGCCTCACAGATACGCAGTATTTT
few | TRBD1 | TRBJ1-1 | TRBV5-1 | CASSPTTGGTEAFF | TGCGCCAGCAGCCCCACGACAGGGGGCACTGAAGCTTTCTTT
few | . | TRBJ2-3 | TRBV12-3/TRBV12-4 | CASSLTGSGIQTDTQYF | TGTGCCAGCAGCTTAACCGGGAGCGGAATCCAAACAGATACGCAGTATTTT
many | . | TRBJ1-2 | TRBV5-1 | CASSLAGSYGYTF | TGTGCCAGCAGTTTGGCAGGGAGTTATGGCTACACCTTC
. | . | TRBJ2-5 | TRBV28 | CASSPWDVFQETQYF | TGTGCCAGCAGTCCCTGGGACGTCTTCCAAGAGACCCAGTACTTC
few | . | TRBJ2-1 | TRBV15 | CATSGAGPGNNEQFF | TGTGCCACCAGCGGAGCAGGTCCTGGGAACAATGAGCAGTTCTTC
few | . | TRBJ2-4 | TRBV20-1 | CSARVRLAKNIQYF | TGCAGTGCTAGAGTCCGCCTAGCCAAAAACATTCAGTACTTC
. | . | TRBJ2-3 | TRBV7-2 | CASAYHGTDTQYF | TGTGCCAGCGCCTACCACGGCACAGATACGCAGTATTTT
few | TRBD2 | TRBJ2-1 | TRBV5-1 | CASSLSLAGANEQFF | TGCGCCAGCAGCTTGTCTCTAGCGGGGGCCAATGAGCAGTTCTTC
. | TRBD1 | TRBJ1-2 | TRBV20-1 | CSVPGQGDYGYTF | TGCAGTGTCCCGGGACAGGGGGACTATGGCTACACCTTC
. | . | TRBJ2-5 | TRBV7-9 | CASSPYRQGGGTQYF | TGTGCCAGCAGCCCTTACCGACAAGGAGGAGGGACCCAGTACTTC
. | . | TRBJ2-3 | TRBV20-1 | CSARGQTDTQYF | TGCAGTGCTAGAGGACAGACAGATACGCAGTATTTT
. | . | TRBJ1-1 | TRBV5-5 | CASSLEGRVKAFF | TGTGCCAGCAGCTTGGAGGGGAGGGTAAAAGCTTTCTTT
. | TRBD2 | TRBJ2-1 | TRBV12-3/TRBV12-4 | CASSPWTSGGGNEQFF | TGTGCCAGCAGTCCCTGGACTAGCGGGGGGGGCAATGAGCAGTTCTTC
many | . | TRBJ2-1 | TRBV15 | CATSAGRAYNEQFF | TGTGCCACCAGCGCAGGGCGGGCCTACAATGAGCAGTTCTTC
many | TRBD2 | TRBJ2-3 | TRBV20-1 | CSASPTSASTDTQYF | TGCAGTGCTAGCCCTACTAGCGCTAGCACAGATACGCAGTATTTT
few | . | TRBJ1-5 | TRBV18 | CASSPRGASNQPQHF | TGTGCCAGCTCACCACGGGGGGCTAGCAATCAGCCCCAGCATTTT
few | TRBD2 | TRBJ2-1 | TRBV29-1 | CSVRVGGYNEQFF | TGCAGCGTGCGGGTCGGGGGGTACAATGAGCAGTTCTTC
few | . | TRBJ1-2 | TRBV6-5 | CASSYDHRSSYGYTF | TGTGCCAGCAGTTACGACCACAGGTCTTCCTATGGCTACACCTTC
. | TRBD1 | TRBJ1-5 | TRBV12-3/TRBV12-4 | CASSPGTGGNSNQPQHF | TGTGCCAGCAGTCCCGGGACAGGGGGCAATAGCAATCAGCCCCAGCATTTT
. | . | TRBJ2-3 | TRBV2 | CASRVRGLTDTQYF | TGTGCCAGCAGGGTGCGGGGGCTCACAGATACGCAGTATTTT
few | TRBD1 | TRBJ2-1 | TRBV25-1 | CASSGTGYDEQFF | TGTGCCAGCAGTGGGACAGGGTACGATGAGCAGTTCTTC
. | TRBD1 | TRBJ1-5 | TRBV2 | CAGGQEINQPQHF | TGTGCCGGCGGACAGGAGATCAATCAGCCCCAGCATTTT
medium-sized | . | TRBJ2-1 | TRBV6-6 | CASGTPGNEQFF | TGTGCCAGCGGGACCCCCGGCAATGAGCAGTTCTTC
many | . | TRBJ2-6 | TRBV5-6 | CASSIPGANVLTF | TGTGCCAGCAGCATCCCTGGGGCCAACGTCCTGACTTTC
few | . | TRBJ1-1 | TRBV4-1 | CASSHVSGTEAFF | TGCGCCAGCAGCCACGTTAGCGGCACTGAAGCTTTCTTT
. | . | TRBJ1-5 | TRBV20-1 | CSARTANQPQHF | TGCAGTGCACGGACAGCAAATCAGCCCCAGCATTTT
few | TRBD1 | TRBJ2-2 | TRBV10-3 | CAIRGGTGVTGELFF | TGTGCCATCAGAGGCGGGACAGGGGTCACCGGGGAGCTGTTTTTT
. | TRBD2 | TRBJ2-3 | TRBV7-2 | CASSLSVLAGGSTDTQYF | TGTGCCAGCAGCTTATCGGTCCTAGCGGGAGGGAGCACAGATACGCAGTATTTT
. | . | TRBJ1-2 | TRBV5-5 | CASSLGGPGDYGYTF | TGTGCCAGCAGCTTGGGAGGTCCAGGGGACTATGGCTACACCTTC
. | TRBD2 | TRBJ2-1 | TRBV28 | CASIGLALNEQFF | TGTGCCAGCATCGGACTAGCCCTTAATGAGCAGTTCTTC
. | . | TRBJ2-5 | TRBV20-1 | CSARRSQETQYF | TGCAGTGCTAGGCGGTCCCAAGAGACCCAGTACTTC
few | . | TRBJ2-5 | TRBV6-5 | CASPGGVETQYF | TGTGCCAGCCCGGGCGGGGTAGAGACCCAGTACTTC
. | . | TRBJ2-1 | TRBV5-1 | CASSLEAQSGLNEQFF | TGCGCCAGCAGCTTGGAGGCACAGAGCGGTCTCAATGAGCAGTTCTTC
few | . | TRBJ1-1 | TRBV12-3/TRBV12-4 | CASSLESWNTEAFF | TGTGCCAGCAGTTTAGAGAGTTGGAACACTGAAGCTTTCTTT
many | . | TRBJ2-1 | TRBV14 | CASSQDRWLASDSSYNEQFF | TGTGCCAGCAGCCAAGATCGATGGCTAGCGAGTGATTCCTCCTACAATGAGCAGTTCTTC
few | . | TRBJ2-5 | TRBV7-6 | CASSLGSIRETQYF | TGTGCCAGCAGCTTAGGGTCTATCAGAGAGACCCAGTACTTC
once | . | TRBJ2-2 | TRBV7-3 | CASSFGPGGPTGELFF | TGTGCCAGCAGCTTTGGTCCGGGCGGCCCTACCGGGGAGCTGTTTTTT
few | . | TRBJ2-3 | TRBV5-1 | CASSHTRDTDTQYF | TGCGCCAGCAGCCATACAAGAGACACAGATACGCAGTATTTT
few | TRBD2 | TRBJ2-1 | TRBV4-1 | CASSHKVRSGTRSSYNEQFF | TGCGCCAGCAGCCACAAAGTACGATCCGGGACTAGAAGCTCCTACAATGAGCAGTTCTTC
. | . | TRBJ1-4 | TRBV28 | CASSPPDGRGGEKLFF | TGTGCCAGCAGTCCCCCGGACGGAAGAGGTGGTGAAAAACTGTTTTTT